This is a list of T cell receptor beta chains from one sample in a study of blood T cell repertoires in COVID-19. This table comes from immunoSEQ multiplex PCR, and its TCRdb copy is limited to in-frame clones, with some not included. This repertoire shows about 46,000 clones, about 88% found once; its top ten account for roughly 3%. Material: PBMCs or T cells enriched from blood (not recorded which). The receptors were gathered from a woman in her forties or fifties who had recovered from COVID-19. The CDR3 runs from the conserved cysteine through the conserved F or W. A D gene is named only where the DNA matches it firmly. The listing skips clone size in some rows; elsewhere it reads once, few, many or a size class.

TRBV2	TRBJ2-5	NA	NA	CASSEVSGYQETQYF	TGTGCCAGCAGTGAAGTGTCAGGGTACCAAGAGACCCAGTACTTC
TRBV18	TRBJ1-2	NA	TRBD1	CASSAGQGSNSGYTF	TGTGCCAGCTCAGCCGGACAGGGATCTAACTCTGGCTACACCTTC
TRBV4-2	TRBJ2-2	once	TRBD1	CASSLGQGNTGELFF	TGTGCCAGCAGCCTGGGACAGGGGAACACCGGGGAGCTGTTTTTT
TRBV24-1	TRBJ1-2	NA	NA	CATSEGGGGYTF	TGTGCCACCAGTGAAGGGGGTGGTGGCTACACCTTC
TRBV5-8	TRBJ2-6	NA	TRBD2	CATKREGISGANVLTF	TGTGCCACCAAGCGGGAGGGCATATCTGGGGCCAACGTCCTGACTTTC
TRBV19	TRBJ1-4	NA	TRBD1	CASSLLRGKLFF	TGTGCCAGTAGTCTACTCAGGGGGAAACTGTTTTTT
TRBV5-1	TRBJ1-1	medium-sized	NA	CASSLGGGGGTEAFF	TGCGCCAGCAGCTTGGGTGGGGGCGGCGGCACTGAAGCTTTCTTT
TRBV4-1	TRBJ2-5	NA	NA	CASSRSAGRETQYF	TGCGCCAGCAGCCGGAGCGCAGGGAGGGAGACCCAGTACTTC
TRBV5-1	TRBJ1-1	NA	NA	CASSSDPAGKTEAFF	TGCGCCAGCAGCTCCGACCCAGCAGGGAAAACTGAAGCTTTCTTT
TRBV27	TRBJ2-5	NA	NA	CANEAGYQTQYF	TGTGCCAACGAGGCGGGTTACCAGACCCAGTACTTC
TRBV6-5	TRBJ2-5	NA	NA	CASSRQLQETQYF	TGTGCCAGCAGTAGACAGTTACAAGAGACCCAGTACTTC
TRBV10-2	TRBJ1-6	NA	NA	CASSAAGLTPLHF	TGCGCCAGCAGTGCGGCAGGCCTGACACCCCTCCACTTT
TRBV5-1	TRBJ2-1	NA	NA	CASSLVGGQNEQFF	TGCGCCAGCAGCTTGGTAGGAGGTCAGAATGAGCAGTTCTTC
TRBV10-3	TRBJ2-1	NA	NA	CAINSATYNEQFF	TGTGCCATCAATAGCGCAACCTACAATGAGCAGTTCTTC
TRBV27	TRBJ2-1	once	TRBD2	CASSIQFGTSVYNEQFF	TGTGCCAGCAGTATACAGTTCGGGACTAGCGTGTACAATGAGCAGTTCTTC
TRBV7-2	TRBJ1-5	NA	TRBD1	CASSFQGVLQPQHF	TGTGCCAGCAGCTTCCAGGGGGTACTGCAGCCCCAGCATTTT
TRBV14	TRBJ2-2	NA	NA	CASSQGRGTVYTGELFF	TGTGCCAGCAGCCAAGGCCGCGGGACGGTATACACCGGGGAGCTGTTTTTT
TRBV19	TRBJ2-6	NA	NA	CASSHPGAGANVLTF	TGTGCCAGTAGTCACCCGGGAGCTGGGGCCAACGTCCTGACTTTC
TRBV19	TRBJ1-1	NA	TRBD1	CASSTLQGARANEAFF	TGTGCCAGTAGTACCCTGCAGGGGGCGCGGGCGAATGAAGCTTTCTTT
TRBV5-4	TRBJ2-5	once	NA	CASSSGDLPQETQYF	TGTGCCAGCAGCTCAGGGGACCTCCCCCAAGAAACCCAGTACTTC
TRBV9	TRBJ1-1	NA	NA	CASSPERGNTEAFF	TGTGCCAGCAGCCCAGAAAGGGGTAACACTGAAGCTTTCTTT
TRBV7-9	TRBJ2-7	NA	TRBD1	CASSPKGTGGVWPYEQYF	TGTGCCAGCAGCCCCAAGGGGACAGGGGGCGTTTGGCCCTACGAGCAGTACTTC
TRBV28	TRBJ1-5	NA	NA	CASSFPARFQPQHF	TGTGCCAGCAGTTTTCCCGCCCGGTTTCAGCCCCAGCATTTT